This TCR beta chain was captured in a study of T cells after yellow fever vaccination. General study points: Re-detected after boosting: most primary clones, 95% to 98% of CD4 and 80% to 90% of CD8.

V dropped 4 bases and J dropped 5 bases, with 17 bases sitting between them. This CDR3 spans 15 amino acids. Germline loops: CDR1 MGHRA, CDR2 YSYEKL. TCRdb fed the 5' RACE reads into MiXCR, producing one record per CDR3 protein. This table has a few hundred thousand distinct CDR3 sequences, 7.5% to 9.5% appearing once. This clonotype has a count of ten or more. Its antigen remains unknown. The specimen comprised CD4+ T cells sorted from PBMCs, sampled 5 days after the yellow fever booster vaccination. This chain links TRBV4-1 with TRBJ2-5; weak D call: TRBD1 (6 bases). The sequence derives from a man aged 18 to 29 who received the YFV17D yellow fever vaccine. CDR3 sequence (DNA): TGCGCCAGCAGCCCCTCCGGACAGCCCTGGGAGACCCAGTACTTC. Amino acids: CASSPSGQPWETQYF.